The 23 T cell receptor beta chains below were found in one sample sequenced in a study of blood T cells in healthy people across ages (dated by TCRdb to about 2015). Library preparation was by 5' RACE. TCRdb records Illumina HiSeq 2500 as the sequencer. A second PCR of about 7 to 12 cycles was run with a J-beta primer mix and a sample-barcoded 5' primer. TCRdb trimmed public reads at Q25 via fastp, called clones via MiXCR and kept in-frame beta chains. A single entry per CDR3 protein holds the most common genes and DNA from its merged rows. This sample comprises around 900,000 distinct CDR3 sequences, 29% of them detected only once. The ten biggest clones cover 15% to 20% of the sample. Sequenced material: blood. The receptors here all came from a woman older than 75 in good health.

About this clonotype: This sequence may be a read error, since a much larger clone differs from it by one base. This CDR3 reads CASSSLPPSRNEKLFF. The DNA for the CDR3 is TGTGCCAGCAGTTCCCTTCCCCCGAGTCGAAATGAAAAACTGTTTTTT. The chain couples TRBV12-3 or TRBV12-4 to TRBJ1-4; D unclear. The CDR3 length is 16 residues. Trimming shortened V by 4 bases and J by 5 bases, and 17 bases separated the two germline ends.

The V and J genes are TRBV7-8 and TRBJ1-1; D is perhaps TRBD1 (5 bases). This CDR3 has 15 residues. The germline V gene encodes CDR1 SGHVS and CDR2 FQNEAQ. V gave up 5 bases and J gave up 1 base, with 14 bases separating them. The CDR3 loop is CASSPAGLPNTEAFF. The CDR3 DNA reads TGTGCCAGCAGCCCTGCGGGACTGCCGAACACTGAAGCTTTCTTT.

V and J are TRBV20-1 and TRBJ2-7; TRBD2 agrees at 8 bases. The J call is doubtful: the DNA matches TRBJ2-1 better. The CDR3 totals 13 residues. Germline CDR1 is DFQATT and CDR2 is SNEGSKA (reference sequence). DNA of the CDR3: TGCAGTGCTAGGGGTGCGCTAGCGGGCGAGCAGTTCTTC. Translation: CSARGALAGEQFF.

This clonotype showed up many times. The chain combines TRBV20-1 with TRBJ1-1; D gene unclear. Looked up from germline, CDR1 is DFQATT and CDR2 is SNEGSKA (reference sequence). The V end was cut by 3 bases, the J end by 0 bases, with 8 bases between. The CDR3 is made up of 13 amino acids. Here the CDR3 reads CSASAHMNTEAFF. The CDR3 DNA is TGCAGTGCTAGTGCACACATGAACACTGAAGCTTTCTTT.

This clonotype was seen at least ten times. The CDR3 sequence is CASSLGTGDEQYF. CDR3 nucleotides: TGTGCCAGCAGTTTGGGGACAGGGGACGAGCAGTACTTC. The V call is TRBV12-3 or TRBV12-4, the J call TRBJ2-7; TRBD1 matches 10 bases. The CDR3 has 13 residues. The V gene end was trimmed by 3 bases and the J gene end by 5 bases; junction bases not matched to a gene: 1.

There are many counts of this clonotype. The V gene is TRBV5-1, the J gene TRBJ2-1, with TRBD1 matching over 7 bases. The CDR3 length is 17 residues. V dropped 4 bases and J dropped 4; count of bases not matched to a gene: 14. From germline, CDR1 is SGHRS and CDR2 YFSETQ. CDR3 nucleotide sequence: TGCGCCAGCAGCAAAATGACAGGGATAAACTTGTACAATGAGCAGTTCTTC. It encodes CASSKMTGINLYNEQFF.

This chain connects TRBV19 to TRBJ2-7, with 7 bases that match TRBD1. The CDR3 loop spans 12 amino acids. The trim removed 4 bases at V and 7 bases at J, leaving 4 bases unmatched. The V gene's germline CDR1 is LNHDA and CDR2 SQIVND (reference sequence). CDR3: CASSTQQGEQYF. The CDR3 DNA reads as TGTGCCAGTAGTACTCAACAGGGGGAGCAGTACTTC.

Regarding this clonotype: This sequence may be a read error, since a much larger clone differs from it by one base. V gene TRBV7-2 combines with J gene TRBJ2-6; a possible D gene is TRBD2 (6 bases). Germline V gene data show CDR1 as SGHTA and CDR2 as FQGNSA. There are 18 residues in the CDR3. V lost 5 bases to trimming and J lost 0 bases, with 17 bases between them. The CDR3: CASSPLGGMTSGANVLTF. For the CDR3, the DNA is TGTGCCAGCAGCCCACTTGGCGGGATGACCTCTGGGGCCAACGTCCTGACTTTC.

Ten or more counts support this clonotype. The chain is built from TRBV12-3 or TRBV12-4 and TRBJ1-2; 7 bases align to TRBD1. The junction had 10 bases not matched to a gene; V was cut back by 5 bases and J by 7 bases. The CDR3 is 14 amino acids. The CDR3 reads CASSPRQGSGGYTF. The CDR3 nucleotides are TGTGCCAGCAGTCCCCGACAGGGATCGGGTGGCTACACCTTC.

This clonotype turned up a few times. V gene TRBV20-1 combines with J gene TRBJ1-1; D uncertain. CDR1 and CDR2 (germline): DFQATT, SNEGSKA (reference sequence). CDR3 length: 13 residues. V was trimmed by 1 base and J by 5 bases, leaving 11 bases between them. In DNA, the CDR3 is TGCAGTGCTAGAGTAGTGGGAGGGACTGAAGCTTTCTTT. It is translated as CSARVVGGTEAFF.

This clonotype was detected ten times or more. The chain links TRBV12-3 or TRBV12-4 to TRBJ2-7; the D gene is possibly TRBD1 (6 bases). The ends were cut back, 6 bases at V and 0 bases at J, with 15 bases in the middle. This CDR3 is 15 amino acids long. Here the CDR3 DNA reads TGTGCCAGCAGCCATGTCCGCAGGGGCTCCTACGAGCAGTACTTC. This codes for CASSHVRRGSYEQYF.

At least ten counts were recorded for this clonotype. This chain links TRBV3-1 with TRBJ2-5; no clear D. V was cut by 9 bases and J by 2 bases, with 19 bases left in between. This CDR3 has 15 amino acids. Germline values: CDR1 LGHDT, CDR2 YNNKEL (reference sequence). Here the CDR3 DNA reads TGTGCCAGTACCCTACAGAACCGAGAACAAGAGACCCAGTACTTC. The encoded protein is CASTLQNREQETQYF.

A word on this clonotype: A much larger clone is a single base away; this may be a read error. The chain joins TRBV15 to TRBJ2-5; D possibly corresponds to TRBD2 (7 bases). V was trimmed by 5 bases and J by 0 bases, leaving 19 bases between them. Germline values: CDR1 LNHNV, CDR2 YYDKDF (reference sequence). The CDR3 totals 17 residues. The CDR3 DNA is TGTGCCACCAGCCTGTTTGGGGGGGGGCTGTACCAAGAGACCCAGTACTTC. This translates into CATSLFGGGLYQETQYF.

This chain joins TRBV5-1 and TRBJ2-7; 9 positions agree with TRBD1. The J call may be in error: the DNA end matches TRBJ2-4 better. This CDR3 region has 14 residues. The germline gives CDR1 SGHRS, CDR2 YFSETQ. For the CDR3, the DNA is TGCGCCAGCAGCTGGGGACAGGGCAGCCCCATTCAGTACTTC. Its protein product is CASSWGQGSPIQYF.

This clonotype occurred many times. This rearrangement joins TRBV7-2 to TRBJ2-5; D remains ambiguous. V was trimmed by 6 bases and J by 5 bases, leaving 10 bases between them. CDR1 is SGHTA and CDR2 is FQGNSA in the germline V gene. The CDR3 has 12 residues. The CDR3 sequence is CASRRGGETQYF. CDR3 bases: TGTGCCAGCAGGCGCGGTGGCGAGACCCAGTACTTC.

This clonotype turned up a few times. The chain couples TRBV3-1 to TRBJ1-1; D gene unclear. The CDR3 is 13 residues long. CDR1 is LGHDT and CDR2 is YNNKEL in the germline V gene (reference sequence). V gave up 0 bases and J gave up 8 bases, with 10 bases separating them. CDR3 loop: CASSQDLKAEAFF. The CDR3 DNA is TGTGCCAGCAGCCAAGACCTTAAGGCGGAAGCTTTCTTT.

The sample holds many counts of this clonotype. The chain uses TRBV28 and TRBJ1-2; unclear D gene. V was pared by 7 bases and J by 3 bases, with 9 bases between. The CDR3 spans 12 residues. Germline CDR1 and CDR2: MDHEN and SYDVKM. The CDR3 coding sequence is TGTGCCAGCACCCAACGGGACTATGGCTACACCTTC. The encoded protein is CASTQRDYGYTF.

This clonotype occurred many times. The chain uses TRBV28 and TRBJ2-7; TRBD1 might be the D (6 bases). Germline V CDR1 and CDR2: MDHEN, SYDVKM. CDR3 length equals 15 residues. V was trimmed by 4 bases and J by 6 bases, leaving 19 bases between them. The CDR3 nucleotides are TGTGCCAGCAGTTACCCAACAGGGTTCGCTTCCGAGCAGTACTTC. Residues: CASSYPTGFASEQYF.

For this clonotype: Possible read error: a much larger clone is one base away. The J gene is TRBJ2-1, the V gene TRBV7-2; 8 bases align to TRBD2. The germline V gene encodes CDR1 SGHTA and CDR2 FQGNSA. V lost 0 bases to trimming and J lost 8 bases; unmatched junction nucleotides: 12. The CDR3 spans 17 residues. In DNA, the CDR3 is TGTGCCAGCAGCTTAGCCCCATGGACTAGCAAGGGGGATGAGCAGTTCTTC. Residues: CASSLAPWTSKGDEQFF.

The CDR3 is CASSQAPASYEQYF. DNA of the CDR3: TGCGCCAGCAGCCAAGCCCCAGCCTCCTACGAGCAGTACTTC. V usage is TRBV4-3 and J usage is TRBJ2-7; D ambiguous. In germline, CDR1 is LGHNA, CDR2 YSLEER. There are 14 residues in the CDR3. Trimming took off 1 base at V and 0 bases at J, with 7 bases between the two ends.

This clonotype has a handful of counts. This chain joins TRBV3-1 and TRBJ1-1, with D possibly TRBD1 on 5 matching bases. Trimming stripped 2 bases from V and 8 bases from J, with 15 bases between. Germline assignment: CDR1 LGHDT and CDR2 YNNKEL (reference sequence). The CDR3 is 14 residues long. CDR3: CASSQHYAGPEAFF. Here the CDR3 DNA reads TGTGCCAGCAGCCAACACTATGCGGGACCAGAAGCTTTCTTT.

The V and J genes are TRBV30 and TRBJ2-7; TRBD1 might be the D (6 bases). This CDR3 contains 15 residues. CDR1 and CDR2 (germline): GTSNPN, SVGIG (reference sequence). The germline V and J ends were trimmed by 3 bases and 6 bases, with 21 bases remaining between them. Written as DNA, the CDR3 is TGTGCCTGGAGGACCAGGGACAACCTGTTATGCGAGCAGTACTTC. As protein: CAWRTRDNLLCEQYF.

To note about this clonotype: It may be a read error: a sequence one base away is much more abundant. The chain carries TRBV6-2 or TRBV6-3 and TRBJ2-7, with D possibly being TRBD2 (6 bases). Germline V gene data show CDR1 as MNHEY and CDR2 as SVGEGT. The CDR3 covers 13 residues. CDR3 DNA sequence: TGTACCAGCAGTCCCCCGGGGGTATACGAGCAGTACTTC. As protein: CTSSPPGVYEQYF.